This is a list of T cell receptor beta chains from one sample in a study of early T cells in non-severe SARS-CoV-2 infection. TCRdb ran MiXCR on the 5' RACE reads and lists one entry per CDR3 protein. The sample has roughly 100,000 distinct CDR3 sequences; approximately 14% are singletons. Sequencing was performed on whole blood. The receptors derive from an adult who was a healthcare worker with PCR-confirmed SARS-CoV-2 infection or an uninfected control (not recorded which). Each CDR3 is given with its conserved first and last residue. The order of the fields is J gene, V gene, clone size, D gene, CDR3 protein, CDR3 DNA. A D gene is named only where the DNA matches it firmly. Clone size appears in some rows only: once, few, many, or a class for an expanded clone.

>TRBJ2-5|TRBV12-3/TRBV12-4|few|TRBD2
CASSLAPPGGPEETQYF
TGTGCCAGCAGTTTAGCGCCTCCGGGAGGGCCGGAAGAGACCCAGTACTTC
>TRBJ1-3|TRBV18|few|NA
CASSPVDGSSGNTIYF
TGTGCCAGCTCACCAGTGGACGGCTCCTCTGGAAACACCATATATTTT
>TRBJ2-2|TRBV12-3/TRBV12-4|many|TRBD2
CASSRHSGTSGNTGELFF
TGTGCCAGCAGTCGACACTCCGGGACTAGCGGTAACACCGGGGAGCTGTTTTTT
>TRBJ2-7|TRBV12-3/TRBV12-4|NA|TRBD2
CASSPRLAGFSYEQYF
TGTGCCAGCAGTCCCAGACTAGCGGGTTTCTCCTACGAGCAGTACTTC
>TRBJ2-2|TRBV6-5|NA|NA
CASSYSDGTGELFF
TGTGCCAGCAGTTACTCCGATGGTACCGGGGAGCTGTTTTTT
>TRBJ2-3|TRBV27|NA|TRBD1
CASSWGTGYHNTQYF
TGTGCCAGCAGTTGGGGGACAGGGTATCATAATACGCAGTATTTT
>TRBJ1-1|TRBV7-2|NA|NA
CASSLVGITEAFF
TGTGCCAGCAGCTTAGTCGGGATAACTGAAGCTTTCTTT
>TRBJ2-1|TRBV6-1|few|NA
CASSEAEGVISEQFF
TGTGCCAGCAGTGAAGCTGAGGGGGTCATCAGTGAGCAGTTCTTC
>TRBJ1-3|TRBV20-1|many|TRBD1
CSARVSGGQAIGNTIYF
TGCAGTGCTAGAGTGTCAGGGGGCCAGGCTATTGGAAACACCATATATTTT
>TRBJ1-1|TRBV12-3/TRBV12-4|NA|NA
CASSPQGKGEAFF
TGTGCCAGCAGTCCTCAGGGAAAAGGCGAAGCTTTCTTT
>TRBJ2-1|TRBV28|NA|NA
CASSSTPGTDYNEQFF
TGTGCCAGCAGCTCGACCCCCGGGACCGACTACAATGAGCAGTTCTTC
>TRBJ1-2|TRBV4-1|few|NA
CASSQGALIYGYTF
TGCGCCAGCAGCCAAGGGGCCCTGATCTATGGCTACACCTTC
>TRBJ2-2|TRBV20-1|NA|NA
CSARAAQTGELFF
TGCAGTGCTAGAGCAGCGCAGACCGGGGAGCTGTTTTTT
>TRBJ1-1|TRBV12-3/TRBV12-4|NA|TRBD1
CASSPGDRAEAFF
TGTGCCAGCAGTCCTGGGGACAGGGCTGAAGCTTTCTTT
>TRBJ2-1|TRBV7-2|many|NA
CASSPSGLSYNEQFF
TGTGCCAGCAGCCCCAGTGGACTGTCCTACAATGAGCAGTTCTTC
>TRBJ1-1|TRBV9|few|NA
CASSYGTDNTEAFF
TGTGCCAGCAGCTACGGGACGGACAACACTGAAGCTTTCTTT
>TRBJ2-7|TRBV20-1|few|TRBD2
CSAAASGRKRFEQYF
TGCAGTGCCGCAGCTAGCGGGAGGAAACGGTTCGAGCAGTACTTC
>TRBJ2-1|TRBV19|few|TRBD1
CASSPWTGLSYNEQFF
TGTGCCAGTAGTCCCTGGACAGGACTCTCCTACAATGAGCAGTTCTTC
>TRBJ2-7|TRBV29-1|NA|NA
CSVQEPYEQYF
TGCAGCGTTCAGGAGCCCTACGAGCAGTACTTC
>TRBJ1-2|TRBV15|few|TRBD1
CATSGDREPNYGYTF
TGTGCCACCAGCGGTGACAGGGAGCCTAACTATGGCTACACCTTC
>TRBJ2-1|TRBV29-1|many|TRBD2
CSAEEREYNEQFF
TGCAGCGCCGAAGAGCGGGAGTACAATGAGCAGTTCTTC
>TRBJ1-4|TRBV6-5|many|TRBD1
CASSYEGTGRGATNEKLFF
TGTGCCAGCAGTTACGAGGGGACAGGGAGAGGGGCAACTAATGAAAAACTGTTTTTT
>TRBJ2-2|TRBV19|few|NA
CASSTLIGGTGELFF
TGTGCCAGTAGTACCCTCATTGGGGGGACCGGGGAGCTGTTTTTT
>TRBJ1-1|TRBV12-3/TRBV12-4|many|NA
CASSLRAGTEAFF
TGTGCCAGCAGTTTAAGGGCGGGGACTGAAGCTTTCTTT
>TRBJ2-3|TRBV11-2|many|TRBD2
CASSLAGFTDTQYF
TGTGCCAGCAGCCTAGCGGGGTTCACAGATACGCAGTATTTT
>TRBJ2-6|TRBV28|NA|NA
CASSSQSSGANVLTF
TGTGCCAGCAGTTCCCAGTCCTCTGGGGCCAACGTCCTGACTTTC
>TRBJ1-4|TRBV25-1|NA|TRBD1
CASQTGDNEKLFF
TGTGCCAGCCAGACAGGGGATAATGAAAAACTGTTTTTT
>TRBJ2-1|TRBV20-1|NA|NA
CSARPRDTYNEQFF
TGCAGTGCTAGACCCCGGGACACCTACAATGAGCAGTTCTTC
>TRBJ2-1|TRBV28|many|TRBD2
CASSLRLALYNEQFF
TGTGCCAGCAGTTTGCGACTAGCCCTGTACAATGAGCAGTTCTTC
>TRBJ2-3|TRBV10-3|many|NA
CAIRGTSTDTQYF
TGTGCCATCCGGGGGACCAGCACAGATACGCAGTATTTT
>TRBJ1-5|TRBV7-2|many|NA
CASSLGFEPQHF
TGTGCCAGCAGCTTAGGATTTGAGCCCCAGCATTTT
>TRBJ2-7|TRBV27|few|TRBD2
CASSLSWSGRAYEQYF
TGTGCCAGCAGTTTATCGTGGAGCGGGAGGGCGTACGAGCAGTACTTC
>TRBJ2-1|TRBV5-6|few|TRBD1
CASSSLGQGFDEQFF
TGTGCCAGCAGCTCGCTCGGACAGGGGTTCGATGAGCAGTTCTTC
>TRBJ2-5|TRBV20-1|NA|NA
CSAGESLQETQYF
TGCAGTGCTGGAGAGTCCTTACAAGAGACCCAGTACTTC
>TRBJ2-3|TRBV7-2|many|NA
CASSFDGSTDTQYF
TGTGCCAGCAGCTTTGACGGGAGCACAGATACGCAGTATTTT
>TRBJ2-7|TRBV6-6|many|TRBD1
CASSHTGTGVYEQYF
TGTGCCAGCAGTCACACCGGGACAGGGGTCTACGAGCAGTACTTC
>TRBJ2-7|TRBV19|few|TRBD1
CASSIPGTGYEQYF
TGTGCCAGTAGTATTCCCGGGACAGGATACGAGCAGTACTTC
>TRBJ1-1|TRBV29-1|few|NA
CSGLLDTEAFF
TGCAGTGGTCTCTTAGACACTGAAGCTTTCTTT
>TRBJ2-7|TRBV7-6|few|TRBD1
CASSRTGIFSYEQYF
TGTGCCAGCAGCCGGACAGGGATATTTTCCTACGAGCAGTACTTC
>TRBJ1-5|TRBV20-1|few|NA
CSAKAGLQPQHF
TGCAGTGCTAAAGCGGGCTTACAGCCCCAGCATTTT
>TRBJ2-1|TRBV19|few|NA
CASSIPLNNEQFF
TGTGCCAGTAGTATACCTTTAAACAATGAGCAGTTCTTC
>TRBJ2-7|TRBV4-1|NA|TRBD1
CASSQTGDYEQYF
TGCGCCAGCAGCCAAACAGGGGACTACGAGCAGTACTTC